Below, 21 T cell receptor delta chains from the same sample are listed, as sequenced in a study of γδ T cells in repeated Plasmodium falciparum infection. Gammadelta T cells were flow-sorted from PBMC into Vgamma9/Vdelta2+ and Vdelta2-negative populations for bulk analysis. TCRdb redid clone calling on the multiplex PCR reads using CATT. The table includes 70,000 to 95,000 delta-chain clones, over 1.3% detected once. Sequenced sample: gamma-delta T cells from blood. All receptors come from a pool of human donors (malaria-infected and uninfected, not separated).

In its sample, this clone was seen many times. The rearrangement joins TRDV1 to TRDJ1; 8 bases are shared with TRDD3. V trimming: 8 bases; J trimming: 2 bases; junction bases outside the gene matches: 22. Germline CDR1 TSWWSYY, CDR2 QGS. This CDR3 has 19 amino acids. The DNA for the CDR3 is TGTGCTCTTTTCACTCCTACTTCTGGGATACGAAAGGGGACCGATAAACTCATCTTT. Translating it yields CALFTPTSGIRKGTDKLIF.

This clone was seen more than once but under ten times. It is likely a read error: a sequence one base away is far more abundant. The sample has other DNA sequences that encode this CDR3 too. The rearrangement uses TRDV2 and TRDJ1; 9 nucleotides match TRDD2. No J segment appears in TCRdb, so it was assigned here by matching the sequence to germline. V lost 3 bases, J lost 2 bases, and 18 bases stayed unmatched. Germline V CDR1 and CDR2: GEAIGNYY, EKD. The CDR3 is 19 residues long. The CDR3 DNA reads TGTGCCTGTGACCCAACCTTCCTACCGGTGGGGTCGTATACCGATAAACTCATCTTT. It codes for CACDPTFLPVGSYTDKLIF.

This clone appeared a few times. Translating this DNA gives a protein that differs at residue 5 from the TCRdb one, which belongs to a much larger clone; a read error is likely, and the protein shown is this translation. The genes are TRDV1 and TRDJ1; no definite D call. The J gene was not available in TCRdb and was assigned here by matching the DNA to germline segments. CDR1 and CDR2 (germline): TSWWSYY, QGS. The V end lost 4 bases, the J end lost 2 bases, and 17 bases lay between the germline ends. CDR3 length equals 16 residues. The chain's CDR3 is CALGGPTSGHTDKLIF. The CDR3 DNA reads as TGTGCTCTTGGGGGCCCCACCTCGGGGCATACCGATAAACTCATCTTT.

To note about this clone: TCRdb's listed protein matches a much larger clone and diverges from this DNA's translation at residue 9, likely through a read error; the protein shown comes from the DNA. The V gene is TRDV1, the J gene TRDJ1; 13 nucleotides agree with TRDD3. In the absence of a J gene in TCRdb, the DNA was matched to germline to assign it here. V lost 0 bases to trimming and J lost 4 bases; unmatched junction nucleotides: 32. Germline CDR1 and CDR2: TSWWSYY and QGS. This CDR3 is built from 26 residues. The CDR3 is CALGELKRSPQKAYWGIRGRVDKLIF. The CDR3 coding sequence is TGTGCTCTTGGGGAACTAAAAAGGTCCCCCCAAAAGGCGTACTGGGGGATACGGGGAAGGGTCGATAAACTCATCTTT.

Turning to this clone: For this DNA, TCRdb reports the protein of a much larger clone, which diverges at residue 5, most likely from a read error; the protein presented here is translated directly from the DNA. CDR3 sequence reads: CACDAVLYRGSDKLIF. The CDR3 DNA is TGTGCCTGTGACGCCGTTCTATACCGGGGATCCGATAAACTCATCTTT. The J gene is TRDJ1, the V gene TRDV2, with D perhaps matching TRDD3 (6 bases). The germline gives CDR1 GEAIGNYY, CDR2 EKD. V lost 3 bases and J lost 3, with 19 bases in between. The CDR3 covers 16 residues.

This chain links TRDV2 with TRDJ1; 8 nucleotides agree with TRDD3. TCRdb lists no J gene, so it was determined here by aligning the DNA to germline. The ends lost 3 bases at V and 2 bases at J; junction bases unmatched: 16. Germline-derived CDR1 and CDR2 are GEAIGNYY and EKD. The CDR3 loop spans 18 amino acids. The CDR3 DNA sequence: TGTGCCTGTGACGAGGGTACTGGGGGGATATCGTGTACCGATAAACTCATCTTT. Translated, it gives CACDEGTGGISCTDKLIF.

This clone was detected ten times or more. A read error likely explains why the TCRdb protein, taken from a much larger clone, differs from this DNA's translation at residue 15; the protein shown is translated from the DNA. The rearrangement uses TRDV1 and TRDJ1; 10 bases agree with TRDD3. V was clipped by 0 bases and J by 3 bases; unmatched bases: 16. The CDR3 contains 20 residues. The germline gives CDR1 TSWWSYY, CDR2 QGS. The CDR3 DNA reads TGTGCTCTTGGGGAACTACGACCAGACTGGGGGATCAAGTACGCCGATAAACTCATCTTT. Translated, it gives CALGELRPDWGIKYADKLIF.

This clone turned up a few times. This may be a read error: a much more frequent sequence differs by one nucleotide. V and J are TRDV1 and TRDJ1; 11 nucleotides match TRDD3. In the absence of a J gene in TCRdb, the DNA was matched to germline to assign it here. Germline values: CDR1 TSWWSYY, CDR2 QGS. V trimming: 0 bases; J trimming: 3 bases; junction bases outside the gene matches: 15. This CDR3 is built from 20 residues. The CDR3 region has the DNA TGTGCTCTTGGGGAACTGGGCATTTGGGGGATACGCCGACACGCCGATAAACTCATCTTT. The encoded protein is CALGELGIWGIRRHADKLIF.

About this clone: The protein TCRdb gives is from a much larger clone and does not agree with this DNA's translation at residue 8, likely a read error; the protein shown here comes from the DNA. The V call is TRDV2, the J call TRDJ3; tentative D call: TRDD3 (6 bases). Germline values: CDR1 GEAIGNYY, CDR2 EKD. With 1 base removed from V and 2 bases from J, the gap between germline ends came to 20 bases. CDR3 length equals 20 residues. CDR3 DNA: TGTGCCTGTGACACGGATACTAGGGGACCCGACCCCTGGGACACCCGACAGATGTTTTTC. Encoded protein: CACDTDTRGPDPWDTRQMFF.

In its sample, this clone ranks as medium-sized. The chain employs TRDV2 and TRDJ3, with 11 bases aligning to TRDD3. The CDR3 length is 18 residues. CDR1 GEAIGNYY and CDR2 EKD come from the germline V gene. J was trimmed by 3 bases and V by 0 bases; bases with no gene match: 3. For the CDR3, the DNA is TGTGCCTGTGACACCGGATGGGGGATACGCTGGGACACCCGACAGATGTTTTTC. Protein product: CACDTGWGIRWDTRQMFF.

Ten or more counts support this clone. This DNA's translation and the protein TCRdb lists, from a much larger clone, do not match at residue 5, likely due to a read error; the protein shown is translated from the DNA. CDR3 DNA: TGTGCCTGTGACACCTGCGCACTGGGGGATAATAAACTCATCTTT. Residues: CACDTCALGDNKLIF. This chain links TRDV2 with TRDJ1; 11 nucleotides line up with TRDD3. The CDR3 covers 15 residues. After removal of 0 bases from V and 6 bases from J, the junction contained 5 bases not matched to a gene. Germline values: CDR1 GEAIGNYY, CDR2 EKD.

This clone was seen a few times. The TCRdb record carries a much larger clone's protein, which differs from this DNA's translation at residue 9; a read error is the likely cause, and the protein listed here is the DNA translation. The chain carries TRDV1 and TRDJ1; 7 nucleotides align to TRDD3. Matching the DNA to germline supplied the J gene, which TCRdb does not give. CDR1 is TSWWSYY, CDR2 QGS, per germline. CDR3 length: 15 amino acids. J was trimmed by 4 bases and V by 5 bases; bases with no gene match: 10. The DNA for the CDR3 is TGTGCTCTTGGGTTTTACTGGGGAGACAGCGATAAACTCATCTTT. As protein: CALGFYWGDSDKLIF.

Points on this clone: TCRdb pairs this DNA with a much larger clone's protein that differs at residue 7, likely a read error; the protein shown was translated from the DNA. The gene calls are TRDV1 and TRDJ1, with D perhaps matching TRDD3 (5 bases). No J gene was available from TCRdb, and it was assigned here by a germline match of the DNA. The CDR3 is 23 amino acids. CDR1 is TSWWSYY and CDR2 is QGS in the germline V gene. Trimming took 1 base from V and 3 from J, leaving 36 bases between them. CDR3 sequence reads: CALGEPSLSRGDDITSGADKLIF. The CDR3 bases are TGTGCTCTTGGGGAACCCTCCCTATCCCGGGGAGATGACATTACATCGGGCGCCGATAAACTCATCTTT.

Comment on this clone: This DNA's translation differs at residue 11 from TCRdb's protein, which comes from a much larger clone; a read error is likely, and the protein shown is translated from the DNA. This chain connects TRDV3 to TRDJ1, with D possibly TRDD3 on 5 matching bases. Germline V lookup: CDR1 TVYSNPD, CDR2 GDNSRS (reference sequence). Trimming removed 0 bases from V and 5 bases from J, with 25 bases in between. The CDR3 runs to 17 residues. CDR3 region: CAFSFEALVLRDDKLIF. The CDR3 region has the DNA TGTGCCTTTAGTTTCGAGGCGCTGGTACTGAGGGATGATAAACTCATCTTT.

This clone was observed many times. TCRdb's protein for this DNA is that of a much larger clone and differs from the translation at residue 2, likely a read error; the protein shown is the DNA translation. The chain links TRDV2 to TRDJ1; 9 nucleotides line up with TRDD3. Per germline, CDR1 GEAIGNYY and CDR2 EKD. The CDR3 loop spans 14 amino acids. The CDR3 DNA follows: TGTTCCTGTGACCCCTGGGGGATCCCCGATAAACTCATCTTT. Protein product: CSCDPWGIPDKLIF.

Note on this clone: The TCRdb protein comes from a much larger clone and disagrees with this DNA's translation at residue 17, likely due to a read error; the protein given here is derived from the DNA. The gene calls are TRDV1 and TRDJ1, with 7 nucleotides matching TRDD3. Per the germline V gene, CDR1 is TSWWSYY and CDR2 is QGS. This CDR3 spans 19 amino acids. CDR3 in amino acids: CALAFQREGGSWPTDKPIF. CDR3 coding DNA: TGTGCTCTTGCGTTCCAACGAGAAGGGGGATCCTGGCCCACCGATAAACCCATCTTT.

Concerning this clone itself: This clone may be a read error of a much larger clone one base away. Other DNA sequences in the sample encode the same CDR3. The chain couples TRDV2 to TRDJ1, with a possible D match to TRDD3 (5 bases). This CDR3 has 16 amino acids. Germline-derived CDR1 and CDR2 are GEAIGNYY and EKD. DNA of the CDR3: TGTGCCTGTGACACAGCGACAGGGGGTCTCACCGACAAACTCATCTTT. Translated: CACDTATGGLTDKLIF.

In the case of this clone: Being one base from a much bigger clone, this may be a read error. Different DNA sequences within this sample yield the same CDR3. The chain couples TRDV1 to TRDJ3; weak D call: TRDD3 (5 bases). Per germline, CDR1 TSWWSYY and CDR2 QGS. The CDR3 sequence is 19 residues long. The CDR3 loop is CALGEGKWGSSWDTRQMFF. In nucleotides, the CDR3 is TGTGCTCTTGGGGAAGGAAAGTGGGGAAGCTCCTGGGACACCCGGCAGATGTTTTTC.

Only a few counts were recorded for this clone. The translation of this DNA and the TCRdb protein of a much larger clone differ at residue 11, probably owing to a read error; the protein shown here is translated from the DNA. The gene calls are TRDV1 and TRDJ1, with 9 nucleotides matching TRDD3. The J gene is absent in TCRdb and was assigned here via DNA matching to germline. Germline loops: CDR1 TSWWSYY, CDR2 QGS. The CDR3 is made up of 16 amino acids. The V gene end was trimmed by 5 bases and the J gene end by 3 bases; junction bases not matched to a gene: 10. Written as DNA, the CDR3 is TGTGCTCTTGGGAACTACTGGGGGAACAACGCCGATAAACTCATCTTT. Protein: CALGNYWGNNADKLIF.

This clone has just a few counts. Since a far larger clone is one base different, this is likely a read error. This specimen includes other DNA sequences encoding the same CDR3. The chain couples TRDV2 to TRDJ3, with no clear D. TCRdb does not report a J gene; here it was assigned by matching the DNA to germline references. CDR3 length: 17 amino acids. Germline CDR1 GEAIGNYY, CDR2 EKD. DNA of the CDR3: TGCGCCTGTGACACCGAGAGGGTCTCCTGGGACACCCGACAGATGTTTTTC. Residues: CACDTERVSWDTRQMFF.

In regard to this clone: The TCRdb protein, from a much larger clone, departs from this DNA's translation at residue 15, likely by read error; the protein shown derives from the DNA. J is TRDJ1 and V is TRDV1; a weak D match, TRDD3 (5 bases). The germline CDR1 and CDR2 sequences are TSWWSYY and QGS. This CDR3 has 18 residues. The CDR3: CALGELVPWEPYTDELIF. DNA for the CDR3: TGTGCTCTTGGGGAACTAGTTCCCTGGGAGCCGTACACCGATGAACTCATCTTT.